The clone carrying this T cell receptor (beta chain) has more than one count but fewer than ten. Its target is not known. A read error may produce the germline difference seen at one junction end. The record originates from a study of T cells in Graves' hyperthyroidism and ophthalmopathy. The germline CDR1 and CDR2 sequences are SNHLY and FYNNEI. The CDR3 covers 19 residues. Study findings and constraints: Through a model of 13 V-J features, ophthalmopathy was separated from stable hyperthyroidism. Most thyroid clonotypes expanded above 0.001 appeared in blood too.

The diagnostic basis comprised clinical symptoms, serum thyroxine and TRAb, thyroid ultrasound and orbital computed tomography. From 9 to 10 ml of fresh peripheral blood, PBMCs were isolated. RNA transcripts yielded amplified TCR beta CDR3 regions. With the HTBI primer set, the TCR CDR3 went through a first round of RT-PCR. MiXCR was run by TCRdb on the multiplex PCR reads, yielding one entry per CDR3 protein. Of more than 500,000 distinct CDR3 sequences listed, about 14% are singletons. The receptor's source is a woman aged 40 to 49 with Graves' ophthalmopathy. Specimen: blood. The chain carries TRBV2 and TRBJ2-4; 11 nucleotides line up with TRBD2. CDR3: CASSRPLAGAPGDKNVQYF. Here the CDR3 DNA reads TGTGCCAGCAGTAGGCCACTAGCGGGAGCTCCTGGAGACAAAAACGTTCAGTACTTC.